These 21 T cell receptor beta chains were sequenced from one sample in a study of response to subunit inactivated influenza vaccine. MiXCR was run by TCRdb on the RT-PCR reads, yielding one entry per CDR3 protein. The sample shows 800,000 to 1,000,000 distinct CDR3 sequences, approximately 21% of them seen only once. This specimen was PBMCs from blood, taken 5 days after vaccination. These receptors were collected from a man aged 45-65 years who received an inactivated influenza vaccine.

This chain joins TRBV11-1 and TRBJ2-3, with 9 bases aligning to TRBD2. Germline V lookup: CDR1 SGHAT, CDR2 FQDESV (reference sequence). V shed 1 base, J shed 3 bases, and the junction held 11 bases outside the gene matches. The CDR3 runs 18 residues. CDR3 bases: TGTGCCAGCAGCTTAGTGCGCGGGAGGGTTCAGGAGACAGATACGCAGTATTTT. It yields the protein CASSLVRGRVQETDTQYF. The complete variable domain, with remaining parts taken from reference TRBV11-1 and TRBJ2-3, reads EAEVAQSPRYKITEKSQAVAFWCDPISGHATLYWYRQILGQGPELLVQFQDESVVDDSQLPKDRFSAERLKGVDSTLKIQPAELGDSAMYLCASSLVRGRVQETDTQYFGPGTRLTVL.

Only a few counts were recorded for this clonotype. The J gene is TRBJ2-2, the V gene TRBV7-3; a weak D match, TRBD2 (7 bases). This CDR3 contains 15 residues. The germline V gene has CDR1 SGHTA and CDR2 FQGTGA. The V end was cut by 4 bases, the J end by 6 bases, with 15 bases between. The CDR3 loop reads CASSSIGGAPGELFF. The CDR3 nucleotides are TGTGCCAGCAGCTCCATTGGGGGGGCGCCCGGGGAGCTGTTTTTT.

The chain couples TRBV20-1 to TRBJ2-1; possible D gene TRBD1, 5 bases. Trimming took 7 bases from V and 5 from J, leaving 12 bases between them. Germline loops: CDR1 DFQATT, CDR2 SNEGSKA (reference sequence). This CDR3 contains 12 residues. Here the CDR3 DNA reads TGCAGTGATCAGGGATTTGACAATGAGCAGTTCTTC. It codes for CSDQGFDNEQFF.

This clonotype showed up just once. This sequence joins TRBV7-2 and TRBJ2-5; D call uncertain. The germline CDR1 and CDR2 sequences are SGHTA and FQGNSA. Trimming took off 4 bases at V and 3 bases at J, with 15 bases between the two ends. The CDR3 is 15 amino acids. The CDR3 sequence is CASSWVDFLKETQYF. The CDR3 DNA reads as TGTGCCAGCAGCTGGGTTGATTTCTTAAAAGAGACCCAGTACTTC.

The V gene is TRBV12-3 or TRBV12-4, the J gene TRBJ2-2; no firm D call. The CDR3 totals 11 residues. The ends were cut back, 8 bases at V and 9 bases at J, with 10 bases in the middle. The CDR3: CASHVPRELFF. The CDR3 nucleotides are TGTGCCAGCCACGTTCCCAGGGAGCTGTTTTTT.

This rearrangement joins TRBV28 to TRBJ2-7; D remains ambiguous. This CDR3 is 13 amino acids long. V lost 8 bases, J lost 2 bases, and 13 bases lay in between. Germline V CDR1 and CDR2: MDHEN, SYDVKM. CDR3 DNA sequence: TGTGCCAGCCGCGAACCCGGTGCCTACGAGCAGTACTTC. Translating it yields CASREPGAYEQYF.

The table lists this clonotype with a few counts. V and J are TRBV20-1 and TRBJ2-7, with 7 bases matching TRBD2. Germline CDR1 reads DFQATT; CDR2 reads SNEGSKA (reference sequence). V was pared by 8 bases and J by 3 bases, with 10 bases of the junction left unmatched. The CDR3 length is 13 residues. The DNA of the CDR3 is TGCAGTATGAAGACTAGCACCTACTACGAGCAGTACTTC. It is translated as CSMKTSTYYEQYF.

This clonotype turned up a few times. The chain recombines TRBV29-1 with TRBJ2-2; no firm D call. The CDR3 spans 15 residues. The ends were cut back, 3 bases at V and 2 bases at J, with 13 bases in the middle. CDR1 SQVTM and CDR2 ANQGSEA come from the germline V gene. The CDR3: CSVEGHHTNTGELFF. The CDR3 bases are TGCAGCGTTGAGGGCCACCATACTAACACCGGGGAGCTGTTTTTT.

This clonotype came up a few times. The chain joins TRBV4-2 to TRBJ2-3, with TRBD2 identical over 8 bases. This CDR3 is built from 15 residues. CDR1 and CDR2 from the germline V gene are LGHNA and YNFKEQ. The ends lost 2 bases at V and 7 bases at J; junction bases unmatched: 8. The CDR3 DNA reads TGTGCCAGCAGCCAACCCAACGGGAGGGCCCATACGCAGTATTTT. Residues: CASSQPNGRAHTQYF.

The table lists this clonotype with many counts. CDR3: CASSRTLTGVYEQYF. The DNA of the CDR3 is TGTGCCAGCAGCCGCACCTTGACAGGGGTGTACGAGCAGTACTTC. The chain couples TRBV6-2 or TRBV6-3 to TRBJ2-7; 8 positions agree with TRBD1. V shed 6 bases, J shed 4 bases, and the junction held 11 bases outside the gene matches. The CDR3 contains 15 residues. Germline V CDR1 and CDR2: MNHEY, SVGEGT.

This clonotype has a count of ten or more. The chain links TRBV29-1 to TRBJ2-1; no firm D call. This CDR3 contains 15 residues. Germline V gene sequence: CDR1 SQVTM, CDR2 ANQGSEA. The V end was cut by 2 bases, the J end by 3 bases, with 14 bases between. The CDR3 coding sequence is TGCAGCGTTGAATTGTCCCGAGGATTCTACAATGAGCAGTTCTTC. It is translated as CSVELSRGFYNEQFF.

J is TRBJ2-1 and V is TRBV10-1; tentatively, D is TRBD1 or TRBD2 (5 bases each). The CDR3 loop spans 15 amino acids. Germline loops: CDR1 WNHNN, CDR2 SYGVQD (reference sequence). The germline V and J ends were trimmed by 6 bases and 6 bases, with 18 bases remaining between them. CDR3 in DNA: TGCGCCAGCAGCCCTGCTCTTGGGGGTGGCAATGAGCAGTTCTTC. It yields the protein CASSPALGGGNEQFF.

This clonotype was observed many times. The V gene is TRBV18, the J gene TRBJ2-4, with 10 bases matching TRBD1. After removal of 0 bases from V and 5 bases from J, the junction contained 7 bases not matched to a gene. Germline CDR1 is KGHSH and CDR2 is LQKENI. The CDR3 contains 17 residues. The CDR3: CASSPPKTGGRQNIQYF. CDR3 DNA: TGTGCCAGCTCACCACCCAAGACAGGGGGCCGCCAAAACATTCAGTACTTC.

This chain joins TRBV4-3 and TRBJ2-7, with 10 bases that match TRBD1. This CDR3 is built from 14 residues. Germline V gives CDR1 LGHNA, CDR2 YSLEER. The trim removed 4 bases at V and 5 bases at J, leaving 5 bases unmatched. The CDR3 sequence: CASSRGQGRDEQYF. CDR3 DNA: TGCGCCAGCAGCCGGGGACAGGGGAGGGACGAGCAGTACTTC.

The chain carries TRBV5-6 and TRBJ2-2, with D unresolved. V dropped 1 base and J dropped 4 bases, with 14 bases sitting between them. This CDR3 spans 16 amino acids. Germline V gene lookup returns CDR1 SGHDT and CDR2 YYEEEE. CDR3 residues: CASSLSSEIGTGELFF. The CDR3 DNA reads as TGTGCCAGCAGCTTGTCTTCGGAAATTGGCACCGGGGAGCTGTTTTTT. Variable domain in full (rest from reference TRBV5-6 and TRBJ2-2): DAGVTQSPTHLIKTRGQQVTLRCSPKSGHDTVSWYQQALGQGPQFIFQYYEEEERQRGNFPDRFSGHQFPNYSSELNVNALLLGDSALYLCASSLSSEIGTGELFFGEGSRLTVL.

In this sample, this clonotype turned up a few times. J is TRBJ2-1 and V is TRBV20-1; the D gene is possibly TRBD2 (5 bases). The CDR3 contains 17 residues. Germline V CDR1 and CDR2: DFQATT, SNEGSKA (reference sequence). V was pared by 8 bases and J by 0 bases, with 23 bases between. The CDR3 spells CSPTPASGWGSYNEQFF. The CDR3 bases are TGCAGTCCAACTCCCGCGTCGGGGTGGGGCTCCTACAATGAGCAGTTCTTC.

This chain connects TRBV20-1 to TRBJ2-1, with a possible D match to TRBD1 (5 bases). The germline V gene has CDR1 DFQATT and CDR2 SNEGSKA (reference sequence). Trimming stripped 6 bases from V and 7 bases from J, with 19 bases between. The CDR3 is made up of 14 amino acids. The CDR3 DNA sequence: TGCAGTGCCTCCCCATTAGGGGTATGGAATGAGCAGTTCTTC. It yields the protein CSASPLGVWNEQFF.

The gene calls are TRBV20-1 and TRBJ2-3, with 9 nucleotides matching TRBD2. The CDR3 sequence is 14 residues long. The germline V gene encodes CDR1 DFQATT and CDR2 SNEGSKA (reference sequence). V trimming: 1 base; J trimming: 9 bases; junction bases outside the gene matches: 8. The CDR3 nucleotides are TGCAGTGCTAGAGTTGGCGGGGGGGCCGACACGCAGTATTTT. Translating gives CSARVGGGADTQYF.

This clonotype was counted a few times. The rearrangement links TRBV5-1 to TRBJ1-5; no firm D call. The CDR3 spans 13 residues. V lost 2 bases to trimming and J lost 4 bases, with 7 bases between them. Germline CDR1 reads SGHRS; CDR2 reads YFSETQ. CDR3 protein: CASSFGINQPQHF. CDR3 in DNA: TGCGCCAGCAGCTTCGGAATTAATCAGCCCCAGCATTTT.

As regards this clonotype: A junction boundary mismatches the germline segment, possibly from a read error. This chain uses TRBV2 with TRBJ2-7; D might be TRBD1 or TRBD2, each matching 5 bases. The CDR3 loop spans 16 amino acids. Germline-derived CDR1 and CDR2 are SNHLY and FYNNEI. CDR3 amino acids: CASSEEAGTVFYEQYF. CDR3 coding DNA: TGTGCCAGCAGCGAAGAGGCCGGGACCGTATTCTACGAGCAGTACTTC. Full variable domain (rest looked up from reference TRBV2 and TRBJ2-7): EPEVTQTPSHQVTQMGQEVILRCVPISNHLYFYWYRQILGQKVEFLVSFYNNEISEKSEIFDDQFSVERPDGSNFTLKIRSTKLEDSAMYFCASSEEAGTVFYEQYFGPGTRLTVT.

This rearrangement joins TRBV2 to TRBJ2-1; 11 bases are a match to TRBD2. Germline assignment: CDR1 SNHLY and CDR2 FYNNEI. After removal of 5 bases from V and 4 bases from J, the junction contained 4 bases not matched to a gene. This CDR3 has 15 residues. The CDR3 sequence: CASSILAGEYNEQFF. The CDR3 nucleotides are TGTGCCAGCAGTATACTAGCGGGGGAATACAATGAGCAGTTCTTC.